The rows below give T cell receptor beta chains drawn from one sample of a study of control samples from healthy donors and cancer patients. The method was immunoSEQ multiplex PCR; TCRdb's version includes in-frame clones alone and lacks a portion of them. This table has about 120,000 clones, around 92% appearing once. Material: PBMCs. These receptors were collected from a man at least 80 years old with head and neck cancer. The CDR3 runs from the conserved cysteine through the conserved F or W. A D gene is named only where the DNA matches it firmly. The listing skips clone size in some rows; elsewhere it reads once, few, many or a size class.

size	D	V	J	DNA	CDR3
NA	TRBD1	TRBV11-2	TRBJ1-2	TGTGCCAGCAGCTCAGGGGGTAGCTATGGCTACACCTTC	CASSSGGSYGYTF
once	NA	TRBV5-1	TRBJ2-7	TGCGCCAGCTTCCAGGGGGGAAGCTCCTACGAGCAGTACTTC	CASFQGGSSYEQYF
once	NA	TRBV18	TRBJ1-1	TGTGCCAGCTCACCAATAGGGCCGGGAGGGGACACTGAAGCTTTCTTT	CASSPIGPGGDTEAFF
once	NA	TRBV6-1	TRBJ1-2	TGTGCCAGCAGTGAACAGGCAACTAACTATGGCTACACCTTC	CASSEQATNYGYTF
NA	NA	TRBV25-1	TRBJ1-3	TGTGCCAGCAGTGTAACCGGGACCGAGTCATCCATATATTTT	CASSVTGTESSIYF
NA	NA	TRBV27	TRBJ1-1	TGTGCCAGCAGTCCAGCAGGGGCCCTGAACACTGAAGCTTTCTTT	CASSPAGALNTEAFF
NA	NA	TRBV15	TRBJ2-1	TGTGCCACCAGCAGAGGGGCGGGGGCCTCCTACAATGAGCAGTTCTTC	CATSRGAGASYNEQFF
NA	TRBD1	TRBV6-5	TRBJ1-2	TGTGCCAGCAGCCCACAGGGGAGAAACTATGGCTACACCTTC	CASSPQGRNYGYTF
NA	TRBD1	TRBV6-5	TRBJ2-7	TGTGCCAGCAGTTACCGCACGGGACAGGGGTTCTACGAGCAGTACTTC	CASSYRTGQGFYEQYF
NA	NA	TRBV7-2	TRBJ1-5	TGTGCCAGCAGCACAGGTGGCAATCAGCCCCAGCATTTT	CASSTGGNQPQHF
NA	TRBD1	TRBV6-6	TRBJ1-1	TGTGCCAGCAGTTACTCTATGGAGGGGGCTCACACTGAAGCTTTCTTT	CASSYSMEGAHTEAFF
NA	NA	TRBV7-2	TRBJ2-2	TGTGCCAGCAGTTTAGGGTCGAACACCGGGGAGCTGTTTTTT	CASSLGSNTGELFF
NA	NA	TRBV4-2	TRBJ1-4	TGTGCCAGCAGCCAAGAGGCCAGGGCCCTAGGGAAACTGTTTTTT	CASSQEARALGKLFF
once	TRBD1	TRBV6-5	TRBJ2-7	TGTGCCAGCAGTTGGGACAGGGGAAGCATTGAGCAGTACTTC	CASSWDRGSIEQYF
NA	TRBD2	TRBV9	TRBJ2-1	TGTGCCAGCAGCGCCAGACTAGCGGAGGAGCAGTTCTTC	CASSARLAEEQFF
NA	NA	TRBV12-3/TRBV12-4	TRBJ2-7	TGTGCCAGCGGGGTCGTGACCTACGAGCAGTACTTC	CASGVVTYEQYF
NA	TRBD1	TRBV2	TRBJ1-6	TGTGCCAGCAGTGACCCGGGACAGGGGGATAATTCACCCCTCCACTTT	CASSDPGQGDNSPLHF
once	NA	TRBV11-2	TRBJ2-4	TGTGCCAGCAGCTTAGATAAAAGCCCTCACTACCCTCTAGCCAAAAACATTCAGTACTTC	CASSLDKSPHYPLAKNIQYF
NA	NA	TRBV10-3	TRBJ2-5	TGTGCCATCAGTGATAAGGGGCGAGCACAAGAGACCCAGTACTTC	CAISDKGRAQETQYF
NA	TRBD1	TRBV25-1	TRBJ2-2	TGTGCCAGCAGTGAATATGGGACAGGGGGGGTCGGGGAGCTGTTTTTT	CASSEYGTGGVGELFF
NA	TRBD1	TRBV10-3	TRBJ1-5	TGTGCCATCAGTGAGTCCTGGGGACAGGGCAATCAGCCCCAGCATTTT	CAISESWGQGNQPQHF
once	NA	TRBV2	TRBJ1-1	TGTGCCAGCAGCAAGACGGGGGTAGACACTGAAGCTTTCTTT	CASSKTGVDTEAFF
NA	NA	TRBV5-1	TRBJ2-3	TGCGCCAGCAGCTTGGATGGGGGGGCGAATACGCAGTATTTT	CASSLDGGANTQYF
NA	NA	TRBV27	TRBJ2-6	TGTGCCAGCAGTCTGAACTCTGGGGCCAACGTCCTGACTTTC	CASSLNSGANVLTF
NA	NA	TRBV7-2	TRBJ1-2	TGTGCCAGCAGTCCCCCAGGGTATGGCTACACCTTC	CASSPPGYGYTF
NA	TRBD1	TRBV29-1	TRBJ2-4	TGCAGCGTTGAGGGGTACAGGGGAGCCAAAAACATTCAGTACTTC	CSVEGYRGAKNIQYF
NA	NA	TRBV2	TRBJ2-7	TGTGCCAGCAGATGGGGGCAGGGGAGGGACGAGCAGTACTTC	CASRWGQGRDEQYF
NA	NA	TRBV21-1	TRBJ1-6	TGTGCCAGCAGCACCCCGGGGGACAGCTACTCCTATAATTCACCCCTCCACTTT	CASSTPGDSYSYNSPLHF
NA	NA	TRBV18	TRBJ2-2	TGTGCCAGCTCACCACCGGTGGCCGGGGAGCTGTTTTTT	CASSPPVAGELFF
NA	TRBD1	TRBV10-2	TRBJ2-7	TGCGCCAGCACCCAATCGGGTCCTGGACAGGGGGTTCACGAGCAGTACTTC	CASTQSGPGQGVHEQYF
NA	TRBD2	TRBV6-2/TRBV6-3	TRBJ2-7	TGTGCCAGCAGTCCATCTAGTAGAGCGGGAGGCGTCTCCTACGAGCAGTACTTC	CASSPSSRAGGVSYEQYF
NA	TRBD2	TRBV11-3	TRBJ2-1	TGTGCCAGCAGCTCTGGTGGGACTAGCGGATACAATGAGCAGTTCTTC	CASSSGGTSGYNEQFF
NA	NA	TRBV21-1	TRBJ2-7	TGTGCCAGCATCCCTTCCGAACGTATGCGGATCTCCTACGAGCAGTACTTC	CASIPSERMRISYEQYF
NA	NA	TRBV18	TRBJ2-1	TGTGCCAGCTCACCGTTCGTGGGGGCTTACTCCTACAATGAGCAGTTCTTC	CASSPFVGAYSYNEQFF
NA	NA	TRBV6-2/TRBV6-3	TRBJ2-5	TGTGCCAGCAGTCCCGACTGGGTGTTACAAGAGACCCAGTACTTC	CASSPDWVLQETQYF
NA	TRBD1	TRBV7-9	TRBJ1-4	TGTGCCAGCAGCCCCGGACAGGGGGCTGAAAAACTGTTTTTT	CASSPGQGAEKLFF
NA	NA	TRBV6-2/TRBV6-3	TRBJ2-5	TGTGCCAGCAGCCCTTGGGGGACCCAGTACTTC	CASSPWGTQYF
NA	NA	TRBV4-1	TRBJ2-7	TGCGCCAGCAGCCCGTCGGGGTTCTCCTACGAGCAGTACTTC	CASSPSGFSYEQYF
NA	NA	TRBV4-1	TRBJ2-7	TGCGCCAGCAGCCAAGGAGCACGTGCCTACGAGCAGTACTTC	CASSQGARAYEQYF
NA	NA	TRBV6-5	TRBJ1-3	TGTGCCAGCAGCCCCCAGGGAGGACCTGGAAACACCATATATTTT	CASSPQGGPGNTIYF
NA	NA	TRBV6-5	TRBJ1-5	TGTGCCAGCATCATTGGGAGCAATCAGCCCCAGCATTTT	CASIIGSNQPQHF
NA	TRBD1	TRBV6-4	TRBJ2-7	TGTGCCAGCAACGACGGGACAGAGTCCTACGAGCAGTACTTC	CASNDGTESYEQYF
NA	NA	TRBV5-1	TRBJ1-2	TGCGCCAGCAGCCTGGACGGAAACTATGGCTACACCTTC	CASSLDGNYGYTF
NA	NA	TRBV27	TRBJ1-2	TGTGCCAGCAGTTTAAACGGAAACTATGGCTACACCTTC	CASSLNGNYGYTF
NA	NA	TRBV5-1	TRBJ2-3	TGCGCCAGCAGCTTGGAGGACTACGCTACGGATACGCAGTATTTT	CASSLEDYATDTQYF
NA	NA	TRBV7-6	TRBJ1-6	TGTGCCAGCAGCCCAGGACGGCTCTATAATTCACCCCTCCACTTT	CASSPGRLYNSPLHF
NA	TRBD1	TRBV27	TRBJ2-7	TGTGCCAGCAGTTCCGGCGGACAGGGGATCTACGAGCAGTACTTC	CASSSGGQGIYEQYF
NA	NA	TRBV25-1	TRBJ1-2	TGTGCCAGCAGTGAATCCGGGTCTCAGAACTATGGCTACACCTTC	CASSESGSQNYGYTF
NA	NA	TRBV5-1	TRBJ2-7	TGCGCCAGCAGCTATCCGACTGGGGTCCGGGACGAGCAGTACTTC	CASSYPTGVRDEQYF
once	NA	TRBV25-1	TRBJ1-2	TGTGCCAGCAGGGGGAACGGCTACACCTTC	CASRGNGYTF
NA	NA	TRBV6-5	TRBJ2-3	TGTGCCAGCAGTTACTCGAAGGACTCGCATACGCAGTATTTT	CASSYSKDSHTQYF
NA	TRBD1	TRBV18	TRBJ2-7	TGTGCCAGCTCACCAAGGGGAACAGGGGGCCACGAGCAGTACTTC	CASSPRGTGGHEQYF
NA	NA	TRBV6-5	TRBJ1-3	TGTGCCAGCTGGAGTGAAGGAAACACCATATATTTT	CASWSEGNTIYF